The 8 T cell receptor beta chains below come from one sample, sequenced in a study of cytomegalovirus exposure and HLA in healthy donors. PCR employed 60 Vbeta and 13 Jbeta primers. TCRdb's table, derived via immunoSEQ multiplex PCR, lists solely in-frame clones and lacks some. The sample holds approximately 160,000 clones, about four fifths seen once. Sequenced material: PBMCs. These receptors originate from a man aged 25-45 years in good health and CMV-seropositive.

CDR3 sequence (DNA): TGCAGCGCCGAGGGTTTGGGAAGGAGCTCCTACGAGCAGTACTTC. As protein: CSAEGLGRSSYEQYF. The J gene is TRBJ2-7, the V gene TRBV29-1, with D perhaps matching TRBD2 (5 bases). The V and J ends lost 7 bases and 0 bases respectively, with 19 bases between them. The CDR3 has 15 amino acids. CDR1 SQVTM and CDR2 ANQGSEA come from the germline V gene.

A single count supports this clone. This rearrangement joins TRBV19 to TRBJ2-7; D might be TRBD1 (6 bases). V was clipped by 5 bases and J by 3 bases, with 11 bases between them. This CDR3 is 13 amino acids long. Germline lookup yields CDR1 LNHDA and CDR2 SQIVND (reference sequence). This chain's CDR3 is CASSRDRNYEQYF. The CDR3 nucleotides are TGTGCCAGTAGTCGAGACAGGAACTACGAGCAGTACTTC.

This rearrangement joins TRBV27 to TRBJ1-2; a weak D match, TRBD1 (5 bases). Trimming removed 6 bases at V and 1 base at J, with 9 bases between. CDR3 size: 13 residues. The V gene's germline CDR1 is MNHEY and CDR2 SMNVEV (reference sequence). CDR3 in amino acids: CASSRQHNYGYTF. In DNA, the CDR3 is TGTGCCAGCAGCCGACAGCATAACTATGGCTACACCTTC.

This clone occurred once. The chain recombines TRBV4-3 with TRBJ1-2; D is perhaps TRBD1 (6 bases). V shed 3 bases and J shed 4 bases, with 12 bases lying between them. The CDR3 totals 14 residues. The germline V gene encodes CDR1 LGHNA and CDR2 YSLEER. CDR3: CASSHEQGIYGYTF. CDR3 coding DNA: TGCGCCAGCAGCCACGAACAGGGAATCTATGGCTACACCTTC.

The gene calls are TRBV19 and TRBJ1-5, with 7 bases fitting TRBD1. Per germline, CDR1 LNHDA and CDR2 SQIVND (reference sequence). This CDR3 has 15 amino acids. Losses at the gene ends were 4 bases for V and 1 base for J; bases not matched to a gene: 4. CDR3 loop: CASSRQGGSNQPQHF. In nucleotides, the CDR3 is TGTGCCAGTAGTAGACAGGGTGGGAGCAATCAGCCCCAGCATTTT.

This clone was seen only once. The J gene is TRBJ2-3, the V gene TRBV27, with TRBD2 matching over 8 bases. Unmatched junction bases numbered 16, after V lost 3 bases and J lost 5 bases. CDR3 length: 18 residues. Germline V CDR1 and CDR2: MNHEY, SMNVEV (reference sequence). Here the CDR3 DNA reads TGTGCCAGCAGTTTGAGTAGGCTAGCGGGCGCTACACGAGATACGCAGTATTTT. Amino acid sequence: CASSLSRLAGATRDTQYF.

This clone showed up just once. At one end the junction does not follow the germline gene, possibly because of a read error. The V and J genes are TRBV7-9 and TRBJ2-7; 8 positions match TRBD2. The CDR3 loop spans 15 amino acids. Germline assignment: CDR1 SEHNR and CDR2 FQNEAQ (reference sequence). CDR3 loop: CSSSPGWAGGYEQYF. The CDR3 nucleotides are TGTTCCAGCAGCCCGGGGTGGGCGGGAGGCTACGAGCAGTACTTC.

The genes are TRBV4-1 and TRBJ2-1, with TRBD2 matching 7 bases. The CDR3 runs to 17 residues. With 1 base clipped from V and 0 bases from J, the junction kept 6 bases outside the gene matches. Looked up from germline, CDR1 is MGHRA and CDR2 is YSYEKL. The CDR3 loop reads CASSQGRSGNSYNEQFF. In DNA, the CDR3 is TGCGCCAGCAGCCAAGGCCGGAGCGGGAACTCCTACAATGAGCAGTTCTTC.